The sequence of this T cell receptor (beta chain) was determined in a study of beta chain features in type 1 diabetes. Whole-study results and caveats: It was among patients, rather than healthy donors, that naive, central memory and Treg TCRB repertoires appeared more similar. The study left unresolved whether HLA type influences TCRB rearrangement. Within each of all four CD4+ subsets, Type 1 diabetes patients had TCRB CDR3s that were moderately but significantly shorter. Patients with type 1 diabetes carried fewer insertions and had more deletions at their VDJ junctions.

Reverse transcription of all isolated RNA meant that expressed TCRB transcripts were sequenced. Assay: immunoSEQ multiplex PCR; the TCRdb copy retains only in-frame clones and omits some. This sample has nearly 700,000 clones; around an eighth occur once, and the top ten carry about 0.02%. Comment on this clone: The antigen is unknown.

This CDR3 is built from 15 residues. The J segment lost 1 base and the V segment lost 4 bases, leaving 5 bases of the junction unmatched. Per the germline V gene, CDR1 is LNHDA and CDR2 is SQIVND (reference sequence). The chain couples TRBV19 to TRBJ1-1, with 8 bases lining up with TRBD1. Material for sequencing was naive CD4+ T cells from blood. This TCR was recovered from a man aged 18 to 29 with type 1 diabetes. DNA of the CDR3: TGTGCCAGTAGTAAGGACAGGGTCCGGAACACTGAAGCTTTCTTT. Amino acids: CASSKDRVRNTEAFF.